The 22 T cell receptor beta chains below were found in one sample sequenced in a study of control samples from healthy donors and cancer patients. Sequencing used immunoSEQ multiplex PCR; TCRdb keeps in-frame clones, though not all of them. The data contain 75,000 to 100,000 clones, about 86% of them seen just once; the ten biggest clones take up roughly 1.3%. Sequencing input: blood. The receptors here all came from a woman between 45 and 60 years old in good health.

This chain connects TRBV2 to TRBJ1-4; 9 bases align to TRBD1. The V gene's germline CDR1 is SNHLY and CDR2 FYNNEI. The CDR3 spans 15 residues. After removal of 5 bases from V and 7 bases from J, the junction contained 8 bases not matched to a gene. In nucleotides, the CDR3 is TGTGCCAGCAGTCCCTCCGGGACAGGGTTTGAAAAACTGTTTTTT. It codes for CASSPSGTGFEKLFF.

The chain links TRBV5-6 to TRBJ1-3, with a possible D match to TRBD1 (5 bases). Germline V CDR1 and CDR2: SGHDT, YYEEEE. Trimming pared 0 bases from V and 2 bases from J, leaving 6 bases between. CDR3 length: 14 amino acids. As DNA, the CDR3 is TGTGCCAGCAGCTTGGTAGGGGCTGGAAACACCATATATTTT. Translating gives CASSLVGAGNTIYF.

The sample holds one count of this clone. This sequence joins TRBV4-1 and TRBJ1-1, with D maybe TRBD1 (5 bases). Germline loops: CDR1 MGHRA, CDR2 YSYEKL. The ends were cut back, 10 bases at V and 2 bases at J, with 14 bases in the middle. The CDR3 totals 13 residues. The CDR3 DNA sequence: TGCGCCACCACCCGGGGGATAAACACTGAAGCTTTCTTT. Translation gives CATTRGINTEAFF.

V and J are TRBV7-2 and TRBJ2-5, with D unclear. The ends were cut back, 1 base at V and 0 bases at J, with 6 bases in the middle. From germline, CDR1 is SGHTA and CDR2 FQGNSA. The CDR3 runs 14 residues. CDR3 protein: CASSLGFHQETQYF. CDR3 nucleotides: TGTGCCAGCAGCTTAGGCTTCCACCAAGAGACCCAGTACTTC.

The V and J genes are TRBV14 and TRBJ1-2, with D tentatively TRBD1 (6 bases). The CDR3 runs 15 residues. In germline, CDR1 is SGHDN, CDR2 FVKESK. V was trimmed by 6 bases and J by 3 bases, leaving 17 bases between them. This CDR3 is CASSQYRDTYYGYTF. DNA of the CDR3: TGTGCCAGCAGTCAATACAGGGATACCTACTATGGCTACACCTTC. The full variable domain, with the rest looked up from reference TRBV14 and TRBJ1-2, is EAGVTQFPSHSVIEKGQTVTLRCDPISGHDNLYWYRRVMGKEIKFLLHFVKESKQDESGMPNNRFLAERTGGTYSTLKVQPAELEDSGVYFCASSQYRDTYYGYTFGSGTRLTVV.

The gene calls are TRBV3-1 (or the pseudogene TRBV3-2) and TRBJ2-7; tentatively, D is TRBD2 (5 bases). This CDR3 is built from 12 residues. V gave up 4 bases and J gave up 7 bases, with 11 bases separating them. Germline assignment: CDR1 LGHDT and CDR2 YNNKEL (reference sequence). In DNA form, the CDR3 reads TGTGCCAGCAGCCTTTCCTGGAGGGAGCAGTACTTC. Protein sequence: CASSLSWREQYF.

The gene calls are TRBV7-2 and TRBJ2-5; possible D gene TRBD1, 5 bases. Trimming shortened V by 0 bases and J by 4 bases, and 12 bases separated the two germline ends. Germline V gene data show CDR1 as SGHTA and CDR2 as FQGNSA. The CDR3 runs to 15 residues. The CDR3 bases are TGTGCCAGCAGCTTAGCGCGACAGAAGGCAGAGACCCAGTACTTC. It codes for CASSLARQKAETQYF.

V gene TRBV19 combines with J gene TRBJ2-5; the match to TRBD2 covers 8 bases. J gave up 2 bases and V 3 bases, and 2 bases lay outside the gene matches. This CDR3 spans 14 amino acids. Germline V gene lookup returns CDR1 LNHDA and CDR2 SQIVND (reference sequence). CDR3 sequence (DNA): TGTGCCAGTAGTATGCGGGGGGCGCAAGAGACCCAGTACTTC. Its protein product is CASSMRGAQETQYF.

The chain links TRBV6-5 to TRBJ1-2; 7 bases align to TRBD1. This CDR3 has 12 residues. J lost 10 bases, V lost 9 bases, and 11 bases had no gene match. Germline CDR1 and CDR2: MNHEY and SVGAGI. This CDR3 reads CARRDREAHYTF. The CDR3, as DNA: TGTGCCAGACGAGACAGGGAGGCGCACTACACCTTC.

V and J are TRBV24-1 and TRBJ2-4; the D gene is possibly TRBD2 (6 bases). V lost 7 bases, J lost 0 bases, and 24 bases lay in between. The CDR3 has 19 residues. Germline V gives CDR1 KGHDR, CDR2 SFDVKD. The CDR3 here is CATRPAGTQGARAKNIQYF. CDR3 coding DNA: TGTGCCACCAGGCCTGCCGGGACTCAGGGAGCAAGAGCCAAAAACATTCAGTACTTC.

This chain uses TRBV3-1 (or the pseudogene TRBV3-2) with TRBJ1-2; maybe TRBD1 (5 bases). V was shortened by 0 bases and J by 7 bases, with 15 bases between the two germline ends. Germline CDR1 and CDR2: LGHDT and YNNKEL (reference sequence). The CDR3 sequence is 15 residues long. CDR3 residues: CASSQDATGRGGYTF. The DNA for the CDR3 is TGTGCCAGCAGCCAAGATGCCACGGGGCGGGGTGGCTACACCTTC.

This rearrangement joins TRBV19 to TRBJ2-5, with 7 positions matching TRBD1. Germline lookup yields CDR1 LNHDA and CDR2 SQIVND (reference sequence). The CDR3 spans 16 residues. V was clipped by 5 bases and J by 5 bases; unmatched bases: 14. In nucleotides, the CDR3 is TGTGCCAGTAGTCGAATGAGTTCAGGGGGTAGGGAGACCCAGTACTTC. Its protein product is CASSRMSSGGRETQYF.

The rearrangement joins TRBV4-1 to TRBJ1-6, with no clear D. Per germline, CDR1 MGHRA and CDR2 YSYEKL. Between the trimmed V and J ends, which lost 1 base and 10 bases, there was a span of 14 bases. CDR3 length equals 15 residues. The CDR3 sequence: CASSQGIVGESPLHF. Written as DNA, the CDR3 is TGCGCCAGCAGCCAAGGGATAGTTGGGGAATCACCCCTCCACTTT.

The V gene is TRBV7-2, the J gene TRBJ1-6; no clear D gene. This CDR3 comprises 16 residues. Germline CDR1 and CDR2: SGHTA and FQGNSA. V was cut by 3 bases and J by 0 bases, with 9 bases left in between. The DNA of the CDR3 is TGTGCCAGCAGCTTTCCTGGGAGCTCCTATAATTCACCCCTCCACTTT. Translated: CASSFPGSSYNSPLHF.

V and J are TRBV29-1 and TRBJ2-3; D is perhaps TRBD1 or TRBD2 (5 bases each). Per the germline V gene, CDR1 is SQVTM and CDR2 is ANQGSEA. V lost 2 bases to trimming and J lost 1 base, with 13 bases between them. The CDR3 is 15 amino acids. The CDR3 loop is CSVERKGTRTDTQYF. The CDR3, as DNA: TGCAGCGTTGAACGTAAAGGGACCCGCACAGATACGCAGTATTTT.

The table lists this clone with a count of one. The chain carries TRBV3-1 (or the pseudogene TRBV3-2) and TRBJ1-1; 7 positions agree with TRBD1. Germline CDR1 is LGHDT and CDR2 is YNNKEL (reference sequence). CDR3 length: 16 residues. V dropped 0 bases and J dropped 2; count of bases not matched to a gene: 6. CDR3 bases: TGTGCCAGCAGCCAAGAGGGACAGCTTCTTAACACTGAAGCTTTCTTT. Translation gives CASSQEGQLLNTEAFF.

This rearrangement joins TRBV5-1 to TRBJ1-1; the D is unclear. This CDR3 contains 16 residues. V lost 3 bases and J 0 bases, leaving 15 bases between the germline ends. From germline, CDR1 is SGHRS and CDR2 YFSETQ. CDR3 loop: CASSWSPGGMNTEAFF. CDR3 coding DNA: TGCGCCAGCAGCTGGTCTCCGGGAGGCATGAACACTGAAGCTTTCTTT.

The rearrangement uses TRBV2 and TRBJ2-2; a weak D match, TRBD1 (6 bases). Germline V gene data show CDR1 as SNHLY and CDR2 as FYNNEI. The CDR3 is 15 residues long. V dropped 5 bases and J dropped 11 bases, with 21 bases sitting between them. The CDR3 region is CASSFDRPESKELFF. The CDR3 region has the DNA TGTGCCAGCAGTTTCGACAGGCCTGAATCGAAAGAGCTGTTTTTT.

The V gene is TRBV27, the J gene TRBJ2-7; 7 positions match TRBD1. The CDR3 totals 13 residues. The J segment lost 4 bases and the V segment lost 4 bases, leaving 4 bases of the junction unmatched. CDR1 and CDR2 from the germline V gene are MNHEY and SMNVEV (reference sequence). CDR3 protein: CASSYRGEYEQYF. In nucleotides, the CDR3 is TGTGCCAGCAGTTACAGGGGAGAGTACGAGCAGTACTTC.

The genes are TRBV6-1 and TRBJ2-1, with D maybe TRBD2 (6 bases). CDR1 and CDR2 (germline): MNHNS, SASEGT. The CDR3 is made up of 15 amino acids. V lost 2 bases and J lost 4, with 12 bases in between. DNA of the CDR3: TGTGCCAGCAGTGAACAGGGTAGCGGATACAATGAGCAGTTCTTC. Its translation: CASSEQGSGYNEQFF.

The V call is TRBV6-1, the J call TRBJ2-3, with 8 bases matching TRBD1. This CDR3 region has 16 residues. CDR1 is MNHNS, CDR2 SASEGT, per germline. Trimming at V came to 0 bases and at J to 5 bases, leaving 7 bases not matched to a gene. This CDR3 reads CASSEARQGYRDTQYF. In DNA, the CDR3 is TGTGCCAGCAGTGAAGCGCGACAGGGGTATCGAGATACGCAGTATTTT.

The chain's CDR3 is CASSLVLGGDTEAFF. DNA for the CDR3: TGTGCCAGCAGCTTGGTTTTGGGGGGAGACACTGAAGCTTTCTTT. V usage is TRBV5-5 and J usage is TRBJ1-1; weak D call: TRBD1 (5 bases). Trimming stripped 0 bases from V and 3 bases from J, with 12 bases between. Germline CDR1 and CDR2: SGHKS and YYEKEE (reference sequence). This CDR3 contains 15 residues.